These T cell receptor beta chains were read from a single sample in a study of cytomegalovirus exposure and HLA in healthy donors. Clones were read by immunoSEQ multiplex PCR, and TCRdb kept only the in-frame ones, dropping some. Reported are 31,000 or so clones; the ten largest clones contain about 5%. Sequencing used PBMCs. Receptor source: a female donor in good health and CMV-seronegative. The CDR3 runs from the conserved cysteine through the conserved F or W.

CDR3 protein: CASSFRRDRGYEQYF
V gene: TRBV11-3

CDR3 protein: CASSLGGGDNSPLHF
V gene: TRBV27

CDR3 protein: CASSYSGQGASGYTF
V gene: TRBV6-6

CDR3 protein: CASSLAGQGVGGYTF
V gene: TRBV11-3

CDR3 protein: CAISEWSLYEQYF
V gene: TRBV10-3

CDR3 protein: CASSIFVDPQPSGYTF
V gene: TRBV19

CDR3 protein: CASSLTSLGETQYF
V gene: TRBV6-1

CDR3 protein: CASSLEGQGPEAFF
V gene: TRBV5-1

CDR3 protein: CASSSGLAGQQETQYF
V gene: TRBV7-2

CDR3 protein: CASKGNRGNSPLHF
V gene: TRBV19

CDR3 protein: CASSNREPNNSPLHF
V gene: TRBV5-6

CDR3 protein: CASSERQGAGYEQYF
V gene: TRBV6-1

CDR3 protein: CASSSSGGTEAFF
V gene: TRBV7-2

CDR3 protein: CASSPQPWTGGNTGELFF
V gene: TRBV5-1

CDR3 protein: CASSSSSYEQYF
V gene: TRBV18

CDR3 protein: CASSYLEGKYEQYF
V gene: TRBV6-6

CDR3 protein: CASSIRDRGSNTEAFF
V gene: TRBV7-8

CDR3 protein: CASSPDRNYGYTF
V gene: TRBV7-3

CDR3 protein: CASSFTGAGTDTQYF
V gene: TRBV7-9

CDR3 protein: CASSPPLAGAQETQYF
V gene: TRBV18

CDR3 protein: CASSQFKRTGDSPLHF
V gene: TRBV4-1

CDR3 protein: CASSPGLRRVGNTIYF
V gene: TRBV18

CDR3 protein: CASSPTQGGNTEAFF
V gene: TRBV27

CDR3 protein: CASTWGQSNSPLHF
V gene: TRBV27

CDR3 protein: CASSLTPGYRDEQYF
V gene: TRBV5-1

CDR3 protein: CASGPGAKDRVAGSNQPQHF
V gene: TRBV12-5

CDR3 protein: CASSAEQGSNHEQYF
V gene: TRBV6-1

CDR3 protein: CACQGFEKLFF
V gene: TRBV25-1

CDR3 protein: CASRTGGGNTIYF
V gene: TRBV28

CDR3 protein: CASSQGQTNTEAFF
V gene: TRBV4-1

CDR3 protein: CASSSDTGQGAAYEQYF
V gene: TRBV11-3

CDR3 protein: CASSMGPARVGGANEQFF
V gene: TRBV19

CDR3 protein: CASIHRQGPLYGYTF
V gene: TRBV7-9

CDR3 protein: CASSQNQLNTIYF
V gene: TRBV5-4

CDR3 protein: CASSLRQGANEKLFF
V gene: TRBV27

CDR3 protein: CASRVGQATNEKLFF
V gene: TRBV9

CDR3 protein: CASSLAWTSGQAQYF
V gene: TRBV7-8

CDR3 protein: CASSPRAGGSYNEQFF
V gene: TRBV4-3

CDR3 protein: CASSTQGNEQFF
V gene: TRBV18

CDR3 protein: CASRQGPNTGELFF
V gene: TRBV19

CDR3 protein: CASSLRREGELFF
V gene: TRBV7-2